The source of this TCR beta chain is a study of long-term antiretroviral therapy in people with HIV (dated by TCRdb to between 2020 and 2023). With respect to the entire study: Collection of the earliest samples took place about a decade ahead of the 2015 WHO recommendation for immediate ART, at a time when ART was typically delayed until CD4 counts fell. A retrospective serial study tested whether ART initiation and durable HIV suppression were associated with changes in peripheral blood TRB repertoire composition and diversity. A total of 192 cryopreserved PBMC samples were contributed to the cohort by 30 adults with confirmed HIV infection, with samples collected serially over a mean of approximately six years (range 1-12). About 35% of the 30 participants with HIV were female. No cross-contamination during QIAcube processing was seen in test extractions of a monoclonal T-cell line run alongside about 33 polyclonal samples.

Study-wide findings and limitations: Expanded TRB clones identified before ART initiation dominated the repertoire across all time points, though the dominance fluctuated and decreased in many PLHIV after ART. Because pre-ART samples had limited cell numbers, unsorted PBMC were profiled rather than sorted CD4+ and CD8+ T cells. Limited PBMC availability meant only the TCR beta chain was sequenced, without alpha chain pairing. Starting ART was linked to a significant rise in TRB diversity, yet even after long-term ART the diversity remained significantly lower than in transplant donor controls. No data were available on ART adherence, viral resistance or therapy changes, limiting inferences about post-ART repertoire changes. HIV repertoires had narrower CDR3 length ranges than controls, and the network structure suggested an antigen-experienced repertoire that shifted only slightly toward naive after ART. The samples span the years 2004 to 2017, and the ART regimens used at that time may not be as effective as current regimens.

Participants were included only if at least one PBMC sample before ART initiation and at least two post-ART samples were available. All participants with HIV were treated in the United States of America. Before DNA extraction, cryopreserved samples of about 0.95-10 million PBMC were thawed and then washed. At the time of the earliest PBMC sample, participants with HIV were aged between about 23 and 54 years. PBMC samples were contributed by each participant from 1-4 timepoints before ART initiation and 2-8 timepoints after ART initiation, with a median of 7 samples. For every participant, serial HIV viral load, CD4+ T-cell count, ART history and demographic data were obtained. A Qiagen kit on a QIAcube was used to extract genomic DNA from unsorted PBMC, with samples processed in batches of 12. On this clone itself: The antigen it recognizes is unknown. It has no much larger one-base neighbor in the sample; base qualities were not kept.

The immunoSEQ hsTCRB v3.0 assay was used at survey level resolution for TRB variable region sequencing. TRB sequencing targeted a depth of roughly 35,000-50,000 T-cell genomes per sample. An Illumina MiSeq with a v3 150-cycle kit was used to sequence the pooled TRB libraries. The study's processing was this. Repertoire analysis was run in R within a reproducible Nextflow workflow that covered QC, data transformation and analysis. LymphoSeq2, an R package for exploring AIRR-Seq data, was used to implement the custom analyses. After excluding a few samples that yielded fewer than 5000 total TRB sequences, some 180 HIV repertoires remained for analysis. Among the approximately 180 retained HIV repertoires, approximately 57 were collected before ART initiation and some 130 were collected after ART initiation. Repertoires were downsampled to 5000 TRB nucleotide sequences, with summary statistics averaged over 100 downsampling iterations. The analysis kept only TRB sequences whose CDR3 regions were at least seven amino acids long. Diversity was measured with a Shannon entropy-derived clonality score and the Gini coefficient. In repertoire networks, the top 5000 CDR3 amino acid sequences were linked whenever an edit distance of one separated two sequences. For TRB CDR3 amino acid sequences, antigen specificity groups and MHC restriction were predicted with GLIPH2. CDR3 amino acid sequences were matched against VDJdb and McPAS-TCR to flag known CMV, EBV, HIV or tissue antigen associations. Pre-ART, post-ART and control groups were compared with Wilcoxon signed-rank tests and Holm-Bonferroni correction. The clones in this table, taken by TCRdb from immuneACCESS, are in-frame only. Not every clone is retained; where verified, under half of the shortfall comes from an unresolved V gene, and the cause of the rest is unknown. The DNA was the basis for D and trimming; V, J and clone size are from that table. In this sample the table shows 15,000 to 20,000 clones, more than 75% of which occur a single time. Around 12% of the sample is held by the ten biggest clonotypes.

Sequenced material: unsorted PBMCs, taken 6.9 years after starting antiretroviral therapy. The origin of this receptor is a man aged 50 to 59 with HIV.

The CDR3 region has the sequence CASSDSKRGYYNEQFF. The bases read TGTGCCAGCAGTGACTCGAAGCGGGGTTACTACAATGAGCAGTTCTTC. The chain was built from TRBV6-4 and TRBJ2-1, with 7 junctional bases fitting TRBD2. V is trimmed back by 0 bases and J by 3 bases, and the junction contains 5 bases that no gene match accounts for. CDR1 MRHNA and CDR2 SNTAGT were looked up in the germline V gene. The cysteine opens and the phenylalanine closes a CDR3 of 16 amino acids. Just CDR3 DNA is preserved here, 48 bases in frame from base 1.